These T cell receptor beta chains were read from a single sample in a study of blood T cell repertoires in COVID-19. Some clones are missing from TCRdb's copy, which holds only in-frame ones; the method was immunoSEQ multiplex PCR. Among roughly 230,000 clones listed, 80% to 85% were seen once. Sequenced material: PBMCs or T cells enriched from blood (not recorded which). These receptors came from a man aged 50 or older who had recovered from COVID-19. The CDR3 runs from the conserved cysteine through the conserved F or W. D genes are given only for firm matches. Clone sizes are given selectively: once, few, many, or a class where the clone is expanded.

CASSPGGGILGEQYF	TGTGCTAGCAGCCCTGGCGGGGGTATTTTAGGGGAGCAGTACTTC	TRBJ2-7	TRBD2	NA	TRBV7-7
CAASWGDGANVLTF	TGTGCCGCCTCCTGGGGGGACGGGGCCAACGTCCTGACTTTC	TRBJ2-6	NA	once	TRBV10-3
CASSPLLSVGGSYNEQFF	TGTGCCAGCAGTCCCCTCCTCAGCGTTGGCGGCTCCTACAATGAGCAGTTCTTC	TRBJ2-1	NA	NA	TRBV7-9
CAISEPGTSGRWDEQFF	TGTGCCATCAGTGAGCCGGGGACTAGCGGGAGGTGGGATGAGCAGTTCTTC	TRBJ2-1	TRBD2	NA	TRBV10-3
CASSERGPTNEQFF	TGTGCCAGCAGTGAAAGGGGGCCCACCAATGAGCAGTTCTTC	TRBJ2-1	TRBD1	NA	TRBV2
CASSGSGANYGYTF	TGTGCCAGCAGTGGGTCGGGAGCTAACTATGGCTACACCTTC	TRBJ1-2	NA	NA	TRBV2
CAISGLGAGGDQPQHF	TGTGCCATCAGTGGGCTCGGGGCAGGGGGCGATCAGCCCCAGCATTTT	TRBJ1-5	TRBD1	NA	TRBV10-3
CASSLGPPRGQRGQTQYF	TGTGCCAGCAGCTTAGGGCCGCCGAGGGGACAAAGGGGTCAGACCCAGTACTTC	TRBJ2-5	NA	NA	TRBV7-2
CASSTTLTSGVSSTDTQYF	TGTGCCAGCTCAACGACCCTAACTAGCGGGGTTTCTAGCACAGATACGCAGTATTTT	TRBJ2-3	TRBD2	NA	TRBV18
CASSKPPPDRVSSPHEQYF	TGTGCCAGCAGCAAGCCCCCCCCAGACAGGGTGTCTTCCCCCCACGAGCAGTACTTC	TRBJ2-7	NA	NA	TRBV21-1
CAISRDMINSPLHF	TGTGCCATATCCCGGGACATGATTAATTCGCCCCTCCACTTT	TRBJ1-6	NA	NA	TRBV10-3
CASSAPKRGGSTDTQYF	TGTGCCAGCAGCGCACCCAAGCGTGGGGGCAGCACAGATACGCAGTATTTT	TRBJ2-3	NA	NA	TRBV9
CASSFGSSVGYEQYF	TGTGCCAGCAGCTTTGGGTCTAGCGTTGGGTACGAGCAGTACTTC	TRBJ2-7	NA	NA	TRBV7-2
CASSIQGARETQYF	TGTGCCAGCAGTATCCAGGGGGCGCGGGAGACCCAGTACTTC	TRBJ2-5	TRBD1	NA	TRBV6-2/TRBV6-3
CASSLGRGNTGELFF	TGTGCCAGCAGCTTGGGGCGAGGGAACACCGGGGAGCTGTTTTTT	TRBJ2-2	NA	NA	TRBV11-1
CASSYPLAGGVNEQFF	TGCGCCAGCAGCTACCCACTAGCGGGGGGAGTAAATGAGCAGTTCTTC	TRBJ2-1	TRBD2	NA	TRBV5-1
CASSLIPGNTEAFF	TGTGCCAGCAGTTTAATACCAGGGAACACTGAAGCTTTCTTT	TRBJ1-1	NA	NA	TRBV28
CASRVGGSQETQYF	TGTGCCAGCCGGGTGGGGGGAAGCCAAGAGACCCAGTACTTC	TRBJ2-5	NA	NA	TRBV11-2
CASRPQAGSTDTQYF	TGTGCCAGCAGACCCCAAGCGGGGAGCACAGATACGCAGTATTTT	TRBJ2-3	TRBD2	NA	TRBV7-2
CASRPDDTEAFF	TGTGCCAGCAGACCAGATGACACTGAAGCTTTCTTT	TRBJ1-1	NA	once	TRBV2
CATPQCRTETYEQYF	TGTGCCACCCCCCAGTGTCGGACAGAAACCTACGAGCAGTACTTC	TRBJ2-7	NA	NA	TRBV24-1
CASSSVGALIYGYTF	TGTGCCAGCAGCTCCGTCGGAGCCCTTATCTATGGCTACACCTTC	TRBJ1-2	NA	NA	TRBV7-9